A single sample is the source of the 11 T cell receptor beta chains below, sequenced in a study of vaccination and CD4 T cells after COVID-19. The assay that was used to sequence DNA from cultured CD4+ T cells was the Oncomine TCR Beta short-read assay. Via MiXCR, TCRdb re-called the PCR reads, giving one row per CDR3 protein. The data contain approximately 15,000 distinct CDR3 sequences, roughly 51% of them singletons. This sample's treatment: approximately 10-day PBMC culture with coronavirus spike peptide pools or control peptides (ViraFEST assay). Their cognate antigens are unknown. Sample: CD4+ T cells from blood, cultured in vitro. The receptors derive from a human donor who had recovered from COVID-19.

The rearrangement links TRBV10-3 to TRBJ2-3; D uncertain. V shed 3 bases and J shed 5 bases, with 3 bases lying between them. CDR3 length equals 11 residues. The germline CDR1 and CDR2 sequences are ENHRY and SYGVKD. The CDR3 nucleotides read TGTGCCATCAGTGAACGAGATACGCAGTATTTT. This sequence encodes CAISERDTQYF.

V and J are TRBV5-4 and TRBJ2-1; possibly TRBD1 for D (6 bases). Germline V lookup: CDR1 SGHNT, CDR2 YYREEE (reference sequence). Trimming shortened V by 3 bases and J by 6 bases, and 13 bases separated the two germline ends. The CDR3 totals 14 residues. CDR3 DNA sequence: TGTGCCAGCAGCTCAGGACAGAGACCCAATGAGCAGTTCTTC. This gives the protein CASSSGQRPNEQFF.

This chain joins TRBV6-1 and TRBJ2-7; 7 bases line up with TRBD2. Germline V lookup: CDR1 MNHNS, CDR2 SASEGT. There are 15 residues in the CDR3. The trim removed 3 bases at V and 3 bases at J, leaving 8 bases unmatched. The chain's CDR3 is CASSESQGGYYEQYF. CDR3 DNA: TGTGCCAGCAGTGAGAGTCAGGGAGGGTACTACGAGCAGTACTTC.

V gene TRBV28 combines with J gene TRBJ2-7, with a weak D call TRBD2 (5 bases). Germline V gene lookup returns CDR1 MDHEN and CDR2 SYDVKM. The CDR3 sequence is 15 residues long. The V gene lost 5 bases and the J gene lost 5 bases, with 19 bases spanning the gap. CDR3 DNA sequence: TGTGCCAGCAGTAGTACTAGAACGACCTACGACGAGCAGTACTTC. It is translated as CASSSTRTTYDEQYF.

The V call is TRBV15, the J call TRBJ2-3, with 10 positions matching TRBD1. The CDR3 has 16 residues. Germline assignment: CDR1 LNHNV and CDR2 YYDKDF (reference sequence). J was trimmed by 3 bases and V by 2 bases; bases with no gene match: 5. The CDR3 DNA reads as TGTGCCACCAGCAGATCGACAGGGGGCTGGACAGATACGCAGTATTTT. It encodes CATSRSTGGWTDTQYF.

CDR3 region: CASSLGGPNEKLFF. CDR3 bases: TGTGCCAGCAGCTTAGGGGGACCTAATGAAAAACTGTTTTTT. The V and J genes are TRBV7-9 and TRBJ1-4; maybe TRBD1 (5 bases). The CDR3 spans 14 residues. The V gene lost 1 base and the J gene lost 3 bases, with 6 bases spanning the gap. Germline V lookup: CDR1 SEHNR, CDR2 FQNEAQ (reference sequence). Looking up the rest from reference TRBV7-9 and TRBJ1-4 gives the full variable domain: DTGVSQNPRHKITKRGQNVTFRCDPISEHNRLYWYRQTLGQGPEFLTYFQNEAQLEKSRLLSDRFSAERPKGSFSTLEIQRTEQGDSAMYLCASSLGGPNEKLFFGSGTQLSVL.

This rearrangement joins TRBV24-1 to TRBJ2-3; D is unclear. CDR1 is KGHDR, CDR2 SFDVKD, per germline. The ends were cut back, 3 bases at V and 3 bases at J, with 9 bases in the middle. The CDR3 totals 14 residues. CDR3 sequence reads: CATSDRGATDTQYF. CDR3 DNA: TGTGCCACCAGTGATCGTGGAGCTACAGATACGCAGTATTTT.

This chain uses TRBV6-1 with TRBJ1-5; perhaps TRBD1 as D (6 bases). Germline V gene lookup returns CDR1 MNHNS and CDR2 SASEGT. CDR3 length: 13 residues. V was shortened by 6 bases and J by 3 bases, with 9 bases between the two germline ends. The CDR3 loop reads CASSTGYNQPQHF. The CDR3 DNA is TGTGCCAGCAGCACAGGGTACAATCAGCCCCAGCATTTT.

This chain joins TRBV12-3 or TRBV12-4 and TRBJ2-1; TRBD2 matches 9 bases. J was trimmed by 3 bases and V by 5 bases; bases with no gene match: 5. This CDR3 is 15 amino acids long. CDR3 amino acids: CASSPRTSVYNEQFF. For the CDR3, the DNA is TGTGCCAGCAGTCCCCGGACTAGCGTCTACAATGAGCAGTTCTTC.

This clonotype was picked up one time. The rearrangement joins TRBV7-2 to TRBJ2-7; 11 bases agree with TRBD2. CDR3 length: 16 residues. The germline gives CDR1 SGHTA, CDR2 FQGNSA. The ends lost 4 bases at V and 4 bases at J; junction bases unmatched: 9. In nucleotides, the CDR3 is TGTGCCAGCAGCTCCACCCCGGGACTAGCGGTGTACGAGCAGTACTTC. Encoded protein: CASSSTPGLAVYEQYF.

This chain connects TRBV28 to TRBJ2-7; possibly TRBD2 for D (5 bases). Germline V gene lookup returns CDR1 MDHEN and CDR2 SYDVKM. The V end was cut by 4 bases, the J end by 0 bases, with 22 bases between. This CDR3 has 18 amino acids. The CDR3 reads CASSSLSRVGYGSYEQYF. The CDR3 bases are TGTGCCAGCAGTTCCTTATCGAGGGTTGGTTATGGCTCCTACGAGCAGTACTTC.